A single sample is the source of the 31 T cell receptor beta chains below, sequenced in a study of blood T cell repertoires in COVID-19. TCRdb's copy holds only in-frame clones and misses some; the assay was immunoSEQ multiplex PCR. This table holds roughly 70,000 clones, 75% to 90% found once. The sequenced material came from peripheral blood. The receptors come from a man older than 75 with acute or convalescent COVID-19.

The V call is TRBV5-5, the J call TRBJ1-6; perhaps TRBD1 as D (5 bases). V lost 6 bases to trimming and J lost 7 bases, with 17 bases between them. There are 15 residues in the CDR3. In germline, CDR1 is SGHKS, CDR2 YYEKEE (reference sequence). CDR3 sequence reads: CASTVQVIENSPLHF. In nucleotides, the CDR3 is TGTGCCAGCACCGTACAGGTGATTGAGAATTCACCCCTCCACTTT.

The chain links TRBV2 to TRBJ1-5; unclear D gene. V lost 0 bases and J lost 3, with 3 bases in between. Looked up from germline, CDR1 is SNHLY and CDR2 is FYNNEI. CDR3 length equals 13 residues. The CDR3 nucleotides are TGTGCCAGCAGTGAAGCCCTCAATCAGCCCCAGCATTTT. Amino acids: CASSEALNQPQHF.

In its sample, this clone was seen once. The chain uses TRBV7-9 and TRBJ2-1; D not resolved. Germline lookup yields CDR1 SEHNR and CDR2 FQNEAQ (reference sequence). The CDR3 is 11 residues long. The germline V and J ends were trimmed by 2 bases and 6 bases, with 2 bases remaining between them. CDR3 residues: CASSLLNEQFF. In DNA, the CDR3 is TGTGCCAGCAGCTTACTCAATGAGCAGTTCTTC.

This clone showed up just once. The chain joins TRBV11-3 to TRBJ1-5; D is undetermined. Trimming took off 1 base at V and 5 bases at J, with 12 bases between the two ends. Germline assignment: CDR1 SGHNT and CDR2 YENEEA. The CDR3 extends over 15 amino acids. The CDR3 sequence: CASSLVGRLDQPQHF. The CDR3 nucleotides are TGTGCCAGCAGCTTAGTCGGGAGGCTCGATCAGCCCCAGCATTTT.

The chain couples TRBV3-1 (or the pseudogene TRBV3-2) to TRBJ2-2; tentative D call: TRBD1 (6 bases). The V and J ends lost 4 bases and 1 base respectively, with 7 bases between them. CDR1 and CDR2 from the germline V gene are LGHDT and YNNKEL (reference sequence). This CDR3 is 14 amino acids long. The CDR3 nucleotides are TGTGCCAGCAGCCGGGGACAGAACACCGGGGAGCTGTTTTTT. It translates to CASSRGQNTGELFF.

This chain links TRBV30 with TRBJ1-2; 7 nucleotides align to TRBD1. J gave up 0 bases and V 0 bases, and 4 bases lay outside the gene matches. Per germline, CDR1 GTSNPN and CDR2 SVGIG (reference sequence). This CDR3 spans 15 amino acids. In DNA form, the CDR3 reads TGTGCCTGGAGTGTACAGGGGACAGCTAACTATGGCTACACCTTC. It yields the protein CAWSVQGTANYGYTF.

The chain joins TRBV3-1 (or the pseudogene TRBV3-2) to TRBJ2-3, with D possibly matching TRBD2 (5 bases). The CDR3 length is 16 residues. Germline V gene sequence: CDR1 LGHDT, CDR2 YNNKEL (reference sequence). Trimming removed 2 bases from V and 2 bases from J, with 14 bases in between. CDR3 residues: CASSQLAGEPTDTQYF. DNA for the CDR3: TGTGCCAGCAGCCAACTCGCGGGCGAGCCCACAGATACGCAGTATTTT.

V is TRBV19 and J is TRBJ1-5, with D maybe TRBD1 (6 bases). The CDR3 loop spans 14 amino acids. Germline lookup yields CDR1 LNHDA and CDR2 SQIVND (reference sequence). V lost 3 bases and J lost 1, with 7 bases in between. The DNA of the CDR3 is TGTGCCAGTAGTATCAGGGGAAGCAATCAGCCCCAGCATTTT. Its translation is CASSIRGSNQPQHF.

CDR3 loop: CATSRDNTGGSGELFF. The CDR3 nucleotides are TGTGCCACCAGCAGAGATAATACAGGGGGCTCCGGGGAGCTGTTTTTT. This chain links TRBV15 with TRBJ2-2; TRBD1 matches 9 bases. Germline lookup yields CDR1 LNHNV and CDR2 YYDKDF (reference sequence). The CDR3 totals 16 residues. V trimming: 0 bases; J trimming: 6 bases; junction bases outside the gene matches: 5.

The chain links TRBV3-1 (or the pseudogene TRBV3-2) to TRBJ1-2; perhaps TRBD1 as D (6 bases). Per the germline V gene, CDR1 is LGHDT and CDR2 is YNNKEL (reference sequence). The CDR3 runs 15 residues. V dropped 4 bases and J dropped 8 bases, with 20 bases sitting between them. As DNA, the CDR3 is TGTGCCAGCAGCCCGAGCCAGGGGTTATTTCGGGGCTACACCTTC. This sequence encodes CASSPSQGLFRGYTF.

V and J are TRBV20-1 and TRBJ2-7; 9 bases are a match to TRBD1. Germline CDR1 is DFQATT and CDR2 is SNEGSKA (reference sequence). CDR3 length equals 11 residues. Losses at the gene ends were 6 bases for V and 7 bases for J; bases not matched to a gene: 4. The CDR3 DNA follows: TGCAGTGCGGACAGGGGACGTGAGCAGTACTTC. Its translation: CSADRGREQYF.

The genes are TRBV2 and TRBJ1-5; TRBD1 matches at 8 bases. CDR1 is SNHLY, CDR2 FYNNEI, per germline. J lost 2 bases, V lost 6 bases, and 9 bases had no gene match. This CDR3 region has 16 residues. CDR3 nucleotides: TGTGCCAGCAGCTTGGACAGGGAGGTGGGCAATCAGCCCCAGCATTTT. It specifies CASSLDREVGNQPQHF.

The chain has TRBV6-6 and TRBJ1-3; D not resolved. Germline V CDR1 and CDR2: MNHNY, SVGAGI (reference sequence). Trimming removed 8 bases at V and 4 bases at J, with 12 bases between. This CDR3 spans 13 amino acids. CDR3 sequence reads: CASRTAGGNTIYF. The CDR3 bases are TGTGCCAGCCGAACAGCGGGAGGAAACACCATATATTTT.

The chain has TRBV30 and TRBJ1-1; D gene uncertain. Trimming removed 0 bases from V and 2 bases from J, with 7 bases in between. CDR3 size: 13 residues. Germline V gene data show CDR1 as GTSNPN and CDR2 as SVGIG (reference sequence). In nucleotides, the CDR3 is TGTGCCTGGAGTGTCTTCAGTAACACTGAAGCTTTCTTT. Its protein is CAWSVFSNTEAFF.

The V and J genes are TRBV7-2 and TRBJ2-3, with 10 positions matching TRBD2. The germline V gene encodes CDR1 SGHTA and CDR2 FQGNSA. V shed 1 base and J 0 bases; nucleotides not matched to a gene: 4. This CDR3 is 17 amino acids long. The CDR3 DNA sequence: TGTGCCAGCAGCTTAGGGCTAGCGGGGGTTAGCACAGATACGCAGTATTTT. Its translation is CASSLGLAGVSTDTQYF.

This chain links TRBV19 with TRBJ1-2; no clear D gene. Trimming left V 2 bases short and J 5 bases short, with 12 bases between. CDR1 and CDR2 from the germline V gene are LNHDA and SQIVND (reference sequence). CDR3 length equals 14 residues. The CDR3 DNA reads TGTGCCAGTAGTATACAGGACGGGGTGTATGGCTACACCTTC. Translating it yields CASSIQDGVYGYTF.

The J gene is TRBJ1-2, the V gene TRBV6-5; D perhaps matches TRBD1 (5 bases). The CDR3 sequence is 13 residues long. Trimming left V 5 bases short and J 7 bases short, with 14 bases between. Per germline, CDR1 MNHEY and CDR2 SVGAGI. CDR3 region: CASSPGGRPGYTF. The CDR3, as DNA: TGTGCCAGCAGTCCCGGGGGGAGGCCTGGCTACACCTTC.

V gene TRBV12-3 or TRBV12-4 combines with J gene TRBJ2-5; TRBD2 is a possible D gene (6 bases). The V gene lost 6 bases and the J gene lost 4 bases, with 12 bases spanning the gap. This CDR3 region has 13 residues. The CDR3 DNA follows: TGTGCCAGCAGGGGGGACTCAAGAGAGACCCAGTACTTC. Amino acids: CASRGDSRETQYF.

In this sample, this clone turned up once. CDR3 region: CASSPPLTSDEQFF. The CDR3 DNA sequence: TGTGCCAGCTCACCACCTCTCACGTCGGATGAGCAGTTCTTC. The J gene is TRBJ2-1, the V gene TRBV18; D call uncertain. V was shortened by 0 bases and J by 8 bases, with 11 bases between the two germline ends. The CDR3 length is 14 residues. Germline loops: CDR1 KGHSH, CDR2 LQKENI.

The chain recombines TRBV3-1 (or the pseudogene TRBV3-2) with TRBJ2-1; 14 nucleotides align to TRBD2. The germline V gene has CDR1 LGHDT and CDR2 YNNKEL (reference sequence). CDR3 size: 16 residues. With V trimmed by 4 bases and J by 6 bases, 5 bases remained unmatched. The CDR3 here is CASSRAGLAGVNEQFF. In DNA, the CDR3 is TGTGCCAGCAGCCGTGCGGGACTAGCGGGAGTCAATGAGCAGTTCTTC.

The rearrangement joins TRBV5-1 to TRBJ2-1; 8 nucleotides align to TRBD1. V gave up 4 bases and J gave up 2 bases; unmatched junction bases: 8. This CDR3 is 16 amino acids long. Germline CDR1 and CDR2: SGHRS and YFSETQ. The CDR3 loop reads CASSPDRGLTYNEQFF. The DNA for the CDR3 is TGCGCCAGCAGCCCCGACAGGGGCCTTACCTACAATGAGCAGTTCTTC.

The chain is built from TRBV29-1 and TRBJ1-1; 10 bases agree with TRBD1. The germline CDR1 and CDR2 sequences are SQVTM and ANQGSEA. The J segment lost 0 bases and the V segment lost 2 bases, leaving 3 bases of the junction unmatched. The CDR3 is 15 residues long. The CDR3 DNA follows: TGCAGCGTTGAATCAGGGACAGGGGTGAACACTGAAGCTTTCTTT. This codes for CSVESGTGVNTEAFF.

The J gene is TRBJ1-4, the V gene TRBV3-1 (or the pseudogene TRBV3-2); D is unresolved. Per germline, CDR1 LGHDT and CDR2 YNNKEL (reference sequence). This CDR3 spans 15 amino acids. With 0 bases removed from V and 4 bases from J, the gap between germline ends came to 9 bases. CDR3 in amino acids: CASSQEGGFNEKLFF. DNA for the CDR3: TGTGCCAGCAGCCAAGAAGGCGGTTTTAATGAAAAACTGTTTTTT.

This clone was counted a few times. The CDR3 DNA sequence: TGTGCCAGCAGTGAAGCGCTTCGATTTGTGGCTCCCTACGAGCAGTACTTC. Translated, it gives CASSEALRFVAPYEQYF. J is TRBJ2-7 and V is TRBV2, with D hard to call. The germline V gene encodes CDR1 SNHLY and CDR2 FYNNEI. The V end lost 0 bases, the J end lost 2 bases, and 17 bases lay between the germline ends. This CDR3 contains 17 residues.

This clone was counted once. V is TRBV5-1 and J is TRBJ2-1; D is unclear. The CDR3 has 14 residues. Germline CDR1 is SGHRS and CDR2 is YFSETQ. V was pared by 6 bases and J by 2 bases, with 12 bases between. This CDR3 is CASNGDGTYNEQFF. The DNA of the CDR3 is TGCGCCAGCAATGGAGACGGCACCTACAATGAGCAGTTCTTC. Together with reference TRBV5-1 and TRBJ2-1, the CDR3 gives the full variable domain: KAGVTQTPRYLIKTRGQQVTLSCSPISGHRSVSWYQQTPGQGLQFLFEYFSETQRNKGNFPGRFSGRQFSNSRSEMNVSTLELGDSALYLCASNGDGTYNEQFFGPGTRLTVL.

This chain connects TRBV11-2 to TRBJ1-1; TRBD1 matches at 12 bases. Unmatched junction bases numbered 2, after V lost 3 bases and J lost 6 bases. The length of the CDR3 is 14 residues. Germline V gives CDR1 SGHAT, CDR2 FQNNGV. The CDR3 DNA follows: TGTGCCAGCAGCTTGGGACAGGGGGCCCCTGAAGCTTTCTTT. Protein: CASSLGQGAPEAFF.

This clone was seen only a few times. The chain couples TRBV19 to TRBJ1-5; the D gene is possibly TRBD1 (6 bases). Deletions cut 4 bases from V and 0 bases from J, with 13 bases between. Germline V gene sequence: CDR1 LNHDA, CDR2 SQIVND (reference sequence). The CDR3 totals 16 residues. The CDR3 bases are TGTGCCAGTAGTACTACCGGGACAACTAGCAATCAGCCCCAGCATTTT. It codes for CASSTTGTTSNQPQHF.

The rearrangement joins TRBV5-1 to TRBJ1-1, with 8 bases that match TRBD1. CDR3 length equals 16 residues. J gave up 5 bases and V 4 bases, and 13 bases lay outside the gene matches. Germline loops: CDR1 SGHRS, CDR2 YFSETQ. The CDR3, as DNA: TGCGCCAGCAGCCCGGACAGGGTAGGGCAAAAAACTGAAGCTTTCTTT. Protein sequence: CASSPDRVGQKTEAFF.

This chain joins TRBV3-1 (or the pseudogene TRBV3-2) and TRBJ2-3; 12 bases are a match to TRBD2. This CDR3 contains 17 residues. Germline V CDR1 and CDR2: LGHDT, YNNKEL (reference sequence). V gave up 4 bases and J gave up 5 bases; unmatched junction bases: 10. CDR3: CASSPLAGGPRRDTQYF. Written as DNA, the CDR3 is TGTGCCAGCAGCCCGCTAGCGGGAGGGCCGAGGAGAGATACGCAGTATTTT.

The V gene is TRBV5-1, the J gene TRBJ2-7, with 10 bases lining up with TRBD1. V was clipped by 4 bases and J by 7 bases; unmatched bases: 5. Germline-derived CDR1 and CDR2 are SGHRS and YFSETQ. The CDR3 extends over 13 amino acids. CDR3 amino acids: CASSRDRGAEQYF. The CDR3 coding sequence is TGCGCCAGCAGCAGGGACAGGGGAGCGGAGCAGTACTTC.

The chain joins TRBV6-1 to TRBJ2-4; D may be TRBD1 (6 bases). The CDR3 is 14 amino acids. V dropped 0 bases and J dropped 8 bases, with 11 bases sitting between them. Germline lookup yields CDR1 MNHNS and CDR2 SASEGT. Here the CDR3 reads CASSEAIQGYIQYF. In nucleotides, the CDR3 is TGTGCCAGCAGTGAAGCGATACAGGGCTACATTCAGTACTTC.